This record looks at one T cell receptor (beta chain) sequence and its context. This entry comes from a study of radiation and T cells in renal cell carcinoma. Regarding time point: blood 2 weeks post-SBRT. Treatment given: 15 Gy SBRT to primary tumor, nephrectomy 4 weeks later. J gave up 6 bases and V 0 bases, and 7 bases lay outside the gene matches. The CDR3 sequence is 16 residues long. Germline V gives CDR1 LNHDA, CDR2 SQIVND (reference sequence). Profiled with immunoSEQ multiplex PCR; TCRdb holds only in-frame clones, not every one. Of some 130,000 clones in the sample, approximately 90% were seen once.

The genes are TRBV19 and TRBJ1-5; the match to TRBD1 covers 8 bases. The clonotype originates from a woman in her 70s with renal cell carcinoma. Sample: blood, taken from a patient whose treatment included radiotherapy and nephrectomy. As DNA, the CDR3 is TGTGCCAGTAGTATAGATTTTACAGGGGGAAGTCAGCCCCAGCATTTT. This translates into CASSIDFTGGSQPQHF.